Listed below are T cell receptor beta chains from one sample, sequenced in a study of T cell responses to AZD1222 COVID-19 vaccine. The assay was immunoSEQ multiplex PCR, and TCRdb's table has in-frame clones only and misses some. The sample has 150,000 to 200,000 clones; roughly 94% are singletons. The sequencing used peripheral blood, collected on day 0 of AZD1222 vaccination. The source of these receptors is an adult in good health. Both conserved end residues are trimmed from each CDR3. Fields, in order: J gene, V gene, CDR3 protein.

j_gene: TRBJ1-2; v_gene: TRBV19; CDR3aa: ASSISNPGPNYGYT
j_gene: TRBJ1-4; v_gene: TRBV27; CDR3aa: ASSYGQGQPNEKLF
j_gene: TRBJ2-7; v_gene: TRBV6-6; CDR3aa: ASTGLAGNYEQY
j_gene: TRBJ2-3; v_gene: TRBV6-5; CDR3aa: ASSYQRSRDTQY
j_gene: TRBJ2-2; v_gene: TRBV7-2; CDR3aa: ASSPFGRDAGELF
j_gene: TRBJ1-5; v_gene: TRBV12-5; CDR3aa: ASGLDTQPQH
j_gene: TRBJ2-1; v_gene: TRBV15; CDR3aa: ATSRSGTYNGEQF
j_gene: TRBJ1-1; v_gene: TRBV7-9; CDR3aa: ASSSPGQLNTEAF
j_gene: TRBJ1-1; v_gene: TRBV6-5; CDR3aa: ASTLQWDTEAF
j_gene: TRBJ1-2; v_gene: TRBV7-8; CDR3aa: ASSLLGQGADGYT
j_gene: TRBJ1-5; v_gene: TRBV5-4; CDR3aa: ASSFSPGTGGFRGNQPQH